Listed below are T cell receptor beta chains from one sample, sequenced in a study of T cell responses to AZD1222 COVID-19 vaccine. Sequenced by immunoSEQ multiplex PCR; TCRdb stores in-frame clones only, minus some. The sample lists about 120,000 clones, approximately 86% seen once, with about 10% in the top ten. The sample was peripheral blood, taken on day 0 of AZD1222 vaccination. These receptors were taken from an adult in good health. The CDR3 runs from the conserved cysteine through the conserved F or W.

J gene	V gene	CDR3 protein
TRBJ1-2	TRBV5-5	CASSSGLANYGYTF
TRBJ1-1	TRBV2	CASSEGRNTEAFF
TRBJ2-5	TRBV9	CASSVGGGQETQYF
TRBJ1-5	TRBV4-1	CASSQFKRGHQPQHF
TRBJ2-1	TRBV28	CASSLSYNEQFF
TRBJ2-1	TRBV4-1	CASSQEGGGTAQFGYNEQFF
TRBJ2-1	TRBV4-3	CASSHSLYEGGGDEQFF
TRBJ2-1	TRBV19	CASSRTSGSNEQFF
TRBJ2-3	TRBV2	CARGTRRDTQYF
TRBJ1-2	TRBV11-2	CASSLGQAGPYGYTF
TRBJ1-2	TRBV19	CASSILGQGYGYTF
TRBJ1-2	TRBV9	CASSVDMTGGGYTF
TRBJ2-2	TRBV11-2	CASRSSGRINTGELFF
TRBJ1-2	TRBV7-9	CASSDSGSGYGYTF
TRBJ2-7	TRBV9	CASSLDNYEQYF
TRBJ1-2	TRBV2	CASSGRASNYGYTF
TRBJ2-7	TRBV2	CASSELGVRYF
TRBJ2-3	TRBV7-2	CASSLGLAGTDTQYF